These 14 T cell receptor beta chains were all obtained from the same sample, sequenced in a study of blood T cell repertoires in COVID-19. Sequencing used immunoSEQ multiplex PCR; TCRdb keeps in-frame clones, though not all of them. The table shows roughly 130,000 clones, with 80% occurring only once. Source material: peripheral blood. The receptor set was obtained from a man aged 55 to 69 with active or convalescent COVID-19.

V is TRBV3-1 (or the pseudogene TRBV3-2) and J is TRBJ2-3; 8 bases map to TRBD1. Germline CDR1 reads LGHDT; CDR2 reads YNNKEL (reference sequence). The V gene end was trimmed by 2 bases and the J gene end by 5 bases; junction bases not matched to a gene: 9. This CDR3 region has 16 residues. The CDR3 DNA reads TGTGCCAGCAGCCAAAGAGGCAGGGGGCGAGTAGATACGCAGTATTTT. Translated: CASSQRGRGRVDTQYF.

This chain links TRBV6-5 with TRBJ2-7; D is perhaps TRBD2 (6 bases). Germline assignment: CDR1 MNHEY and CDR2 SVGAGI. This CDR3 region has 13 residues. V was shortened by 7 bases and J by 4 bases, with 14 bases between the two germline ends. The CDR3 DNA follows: TGTGCCAGCACCCAGGCGGGGCTATACGAGCAGTACTTC. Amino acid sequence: CASTQAGLYEQYF.

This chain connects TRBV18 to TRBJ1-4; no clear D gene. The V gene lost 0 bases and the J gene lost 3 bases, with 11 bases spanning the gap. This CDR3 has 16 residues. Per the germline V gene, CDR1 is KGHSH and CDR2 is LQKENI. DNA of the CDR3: TGTGCCAGCTCACCACCCTCAGGCAGTGCTAATGAAAAACTGTTTTTT. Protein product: CASSPPSGSANEKLFF.

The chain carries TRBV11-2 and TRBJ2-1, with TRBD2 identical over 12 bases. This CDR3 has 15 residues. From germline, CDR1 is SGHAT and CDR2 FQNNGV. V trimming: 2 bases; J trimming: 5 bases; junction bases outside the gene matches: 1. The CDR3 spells CASSLWTSGDNEQFF. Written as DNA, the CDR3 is TGTGCCAGCAGCTTATGGACTAGCGGGGACAATGAGCAGTTCTTC.

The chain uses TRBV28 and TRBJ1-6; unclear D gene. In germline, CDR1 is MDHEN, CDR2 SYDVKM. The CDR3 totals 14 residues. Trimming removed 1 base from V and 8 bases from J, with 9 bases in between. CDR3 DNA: TGTGCCAGCAGTTTATCTGAAGAGCATTCACCCCTCCACTTT. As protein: CASSLSEEHSPLHF.

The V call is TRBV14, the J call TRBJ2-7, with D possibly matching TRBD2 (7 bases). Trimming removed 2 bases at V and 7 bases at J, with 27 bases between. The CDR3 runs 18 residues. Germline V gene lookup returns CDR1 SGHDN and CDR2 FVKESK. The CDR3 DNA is TGTGCCAGCAGCCAACCAACGAGGGGGGGCGCTACTTCGGGTGAGCAGTACTTC. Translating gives CASSQPTRGGATSGEQYF.

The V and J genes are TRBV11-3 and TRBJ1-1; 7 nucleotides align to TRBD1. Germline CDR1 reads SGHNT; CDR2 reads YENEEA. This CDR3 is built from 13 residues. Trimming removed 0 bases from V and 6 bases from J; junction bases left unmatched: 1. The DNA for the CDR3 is TGTGCCAGCAGCTTAGAGCAGGGGGCTGAAGCTTTCTTT. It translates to CASSLEQGAEAFF.

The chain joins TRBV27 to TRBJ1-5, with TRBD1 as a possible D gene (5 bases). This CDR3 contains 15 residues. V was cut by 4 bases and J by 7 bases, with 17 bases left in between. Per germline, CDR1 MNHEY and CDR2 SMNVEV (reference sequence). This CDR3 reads CASSSGGGFRQPQHF. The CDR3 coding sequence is TGTGCCAGCAGTTCCGGGGGGGGGTTCCGCCAGCCCCAGCATTTT.

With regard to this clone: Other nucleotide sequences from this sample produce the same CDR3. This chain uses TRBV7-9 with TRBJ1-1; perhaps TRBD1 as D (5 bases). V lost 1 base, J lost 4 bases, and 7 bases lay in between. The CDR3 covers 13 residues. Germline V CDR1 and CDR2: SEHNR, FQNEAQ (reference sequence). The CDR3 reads CASSLGGGTEAFF. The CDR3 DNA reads TGTGCCAGCAGCTTAGGGGGCGGCACTGAAGCTTTCTTT.

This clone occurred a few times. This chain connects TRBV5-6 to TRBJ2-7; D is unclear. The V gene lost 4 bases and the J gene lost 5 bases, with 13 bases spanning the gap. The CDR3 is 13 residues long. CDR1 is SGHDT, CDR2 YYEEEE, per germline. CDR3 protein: CASSLGLPHEQYF. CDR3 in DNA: TGTGCCAGCAGCCTAGGATTGCCCCACGAGCAGTACTTC.

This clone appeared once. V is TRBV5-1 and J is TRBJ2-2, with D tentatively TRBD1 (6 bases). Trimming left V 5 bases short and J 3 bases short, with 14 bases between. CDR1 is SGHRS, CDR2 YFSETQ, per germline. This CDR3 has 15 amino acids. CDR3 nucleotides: TGCGCCAGCAGGTCTTGGGGGCTGGACACCGGGGAGCTGTTTTTT. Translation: CASRSWGLDTGELFF.

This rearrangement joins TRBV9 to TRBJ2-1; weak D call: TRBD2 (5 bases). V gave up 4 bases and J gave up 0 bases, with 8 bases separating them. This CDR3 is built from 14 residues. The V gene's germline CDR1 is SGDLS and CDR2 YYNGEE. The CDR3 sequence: CASSSGLSYNEQFF. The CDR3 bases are TGTGCCAGCAGCTCAGGACTCTCCTACAATGAGCAGTTCTTC.

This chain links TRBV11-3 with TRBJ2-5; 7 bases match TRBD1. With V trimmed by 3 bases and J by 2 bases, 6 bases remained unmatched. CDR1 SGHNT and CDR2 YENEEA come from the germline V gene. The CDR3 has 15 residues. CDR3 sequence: CASSFRDSTQETQYF. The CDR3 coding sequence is TGTGCCAGCAGCTTCCGGGACAGTACACAAGAGACCCAGTACTTC.

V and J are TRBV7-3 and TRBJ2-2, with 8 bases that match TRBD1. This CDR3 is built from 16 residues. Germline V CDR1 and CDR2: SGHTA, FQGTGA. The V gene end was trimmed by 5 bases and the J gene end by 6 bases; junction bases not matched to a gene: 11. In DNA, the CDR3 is TGTGCCAGCAGCCTAGACAGGGGAGGTAACTCCGGGGAGCTGTTTTTT. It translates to CASSLDRGGNSGELFF. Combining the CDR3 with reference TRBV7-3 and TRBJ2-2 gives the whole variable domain GAGVSQTPSNKVTEKGKYVELRCDPISGHTALYWYRQSLGQGPEFLIYFQGTGAADDSGLPNDRFFAVRPEGSVSTLKIQRTERGDSAVYLCASSLDRGGNSGELFFGEGSRLTVL.